This T cell receptor (beta chain) was recorded in a study of T-cell memory formation after mild COVID-19. About the study: There were largely donor-specific TCR clusters.

In the case of this clonotype: Its antigen is unidentified.

One entry per CDR3 protein, called by TCRdb with MiXCR from the 5' RACE reads. The table includes roughly 350,000 distinct CDR3 sequences, about 21% detected once. The CDR3 has 12 amino acids. Germline V gives CDR1 SQVTM, CDR2 ANQGSEA. Study-level points and caveats: Pre-infection memory contained some responding clones, which suggested that cross-reactive memory had joined. Chiefly within CM and EM were the contracting CD4+ clones; CD8+ ones were within EMRA. Clones contracting across day 15 to 85 had a balanced CD4/CD8 profile; later expanding clones leaned CD4+.

The clonotype originates from an adult woman who had mild COVID-19 (a few samples of this study predate the infection). Cell type and time point are not known. V is TRBV29-1 and J is TRBJ1-1; 8 bases align to TRBD1. The specimen was PBMCs or a T cell subset sorted from them (not recorded which). Here the CDR3 reads CSAGGGYTEAFF. CDR3 sequence (DNA): TGCAGTGCAGGGGGCGGGTACACTGAAGCTTTCTTT. The full variable domain, rest sourced from reference TRBV29-1 and TRBJ1-1, is SAVISQKPSRDICQRGTSLTIQCQVDSQVTMMFWYRQQPGQSLTLIATANQGSEATYESGFVIDKFPISRPNLTFSTLTVSNMSPEDSSIYLCSAGGGYTEAFFGQGTRLTVV.